These T cell receptor beta chains were read from a single sample in a study of T-cell reconstitution after alpha-beta-depleted transplantation in children. TCRdb fed the PCR reads into MiXCR, producing one record per CDR3 protein. The sample includes 200,000 to 250,000 distinct CDR3 sequences, around 9.7% of them seen just once. The sample in question was PBMCs from the stem cell graft donor, obtained from the stem cell graft. The receptors come from a human donor who donated a stem cell graft to a child with SCID. The CDR3 runs from the conserved cysteine through the conserved F or W. Each record gives: clone size, D gene, V gene, J gene, CDR3 DNA, CDR3 protein. D genes are given only for firm matches. Some rows mark clone size as missing; the rest say once, few, many or name a class of expanded clone.

.	TRBD1	TRBV5-1	TRBJ1-2	TGCGCCAGCAGCTTGGCCGACAGGGGCTCCCTCTATGGCTACACCTTC	CASSLADRGSLYGYTF
.	.	TRBV5-1	TRBJ1-2	TGCGCCAGCAGCTTGGATGCGAAGGGACGGACGCAGTACTATGGCTACACCTTC	CASSLDAKGRTQYYGYTF
many	.	TRBV29-1	TRBJ2-4	TGCAGCGTCGGGACAATGGGAAACATTCAGTACTTC	CSVGTMGNIQYF
.	TRBD2	TRBV7-2	TRBJ2-3	TGTGCCAGCGCTTATTCTAGCGGGGCAGATACGCAGTATTTT	CASAYSSGADTQYF
many	.	TRBV5-1	TRBJ2-7	TGCGCCAGCAGCACACTTCGGACGAACGAGCAGTACTTC	CASSTLRTNEQYF
many	.	TRBV28	TRBJ1-6	TGTGCCAGCAGCCCACAGAGGGGTAATTCACCCCTCCACTTT	CASSPQRGNSPLHF
many	TRBD1	TRBV11-2	TRBJ1-2	TGTGCCAGCAGCTTAAGGACAGGGAAATTTTCTGCCAACTATGGCTACACCTTC	CASSLRTGKFSANYGYTF
few	TRBD2	TRBV3-1	TRBJ2-5	TGTGCCAGCAGCCAACCCGAGCTGCGGGGGGCACAAGAGACCCAGTACTTC	CASSQPELRGAQETQYF
many	TRBD2	TRBV7-9	TRBJ2-1	TGTGCCAGCAGCTTAGCGCAGGCTAGCGGGGAGTACAATGAGCAGTTCTTC	CASSLAQASGEYNEQFF
many	TRBD1	TRBV20-1	TRBJ1-5	TGCAGTGCTAGAGCTGTAGGGGGCAACCAGCCCCAGCATTTT	CSARAVGGNQPQHF
many	TRBD2	TRBV5-1	TRBJ2-2	TGCGCCAGCAGCCCAATTACGGGGGGCACCGGGGAGCTGTTTTTT	CASSPITGGTGELFF
many	.	TRBV20-1	TRBJ2-7	TGCAGTGCTAGGGCGGGTCACCTTTCCTACGAGCAGTACTTC	CSARAGHLSYEQYF